The 21 T cell receptor beta chains given below trace back to one sample, sequenced in a study of T cells after somatic rescue of genetic block. Profiling relied on immunoSEQ multiplex PCR, and the TCRdb table lists in-frame clones only, not all of them. The sample holds 80,000 to 100,000 clones, just under 90% seen once. Sequencing was done on a sample of peripheral blood mononuclear cells (PBMCs). All receptors come from a woman aged 18-29 years.

The chain recombines TRBV4-2 with TRBJ2-6; 9 bases map to TRBD2. CDR3 length equals 22 residues. The J segment lost 0 bases and the V segment lost 6 bases, leaving 21 bases of the junction unmatched. The germline CDR1 and CDR2 sequences are LGHNA and YNFKEQ. The CDR3 region has the DNA TGTGCCAGCAGACAAACAGCACTGGGGGTAGCGGGAGACGCCTCTGGGGCCAACGTCCTGACTTTC. Its protein product is CASRQTALGVAGDASGANVLTF.

This clone was found once. The chain carries TRBV7-9 and TRBJ1-1; TRBD1 aligns across 8 bases. Germline V gene sequence: CDR1 SEHNR, CDR2 FQNEAQ (reference sequence). This CDR3 is built from 15 residues. With V trimmed by 5 bases and J by 4 bases, 9 bases remained unmatched. The CDR3 DNA reads TGTGCCAGCAGCCACCCGACAGGGGCCGGCACTGAAGCTTTCTTT. This codes for CASSHPTGAGTEAFF.

The V and J genes are TRBV6-6 and TRBJ2-3; 14 nucleotides align to TRBD2. From germline, CDR1 is MNHNY and CDR2 SVGAGI (reference sequence). V shed 5 bases and J 5 bases; nucleotides not matched to a gene: 6. The CDR3 consists of 16 residues. Here the CDR3 DNA reads TGTGCCAGCAGTGGGACTAGCGGGAGTTCATTAGATACGCAGTATTTT. Translated: CASSGTSGSSLDTQYF.

The rearrangement links TRBV11-3 to TRBJ1-1; 9 bases align to TRBD1. The ends lost 2 bases at V and 3 bases at J; junction bases unmatched: 4. The CDR3 loop spans 15 amino acids. CDR1 is SGHNT and CDR2 is YENEEA in the germline V gene. The CDR3 DNA follows: TGTGCCAGCAGCTTATCCGGGACAGGGTACACTGAAGCTTTCTTT. Residues: CASSLSGTGYTEAFF.

The chain uses TRBV4-3 and TRBJ2-6; D gene ambiguous. This CDR3 has 22 amino acids. Germline CDR1 reads LGHNA; CDR2 reads YSLEER. The V and J ends lost 1 base and 1 base respectively, with 26 bases between them. Here the CDR3 reads CASSQGPTSWLTVGSGANVLTF. The CDR3 bases are TGCGCCAGCAGCCAAGGCCCCACTTCCTGGCTGACCGTCGGGTCTGGGGCCAACGTCCTGACTTTC.

The chain recombines TRBV6-1 with TRBJ1-2; D might be TRBD1 (5 bases). The ends were cut back, 6 bases at V and 5 bases at J, with 13 bases in the middle. Germline V gene sequence: CDR1 MNHNS, CDR2 SASEGT. There are 13 residues in the CDR3. Here the CDR3 reads CASSPRDGYGYTF. The CDR3 coding sequence is TGTGCCAGCAGCCCTCGGGACGGATATGGCTACACCTTC.

The V and J genes are TRBV6-7 and TRBJ1-5, with TRBD1 identical over 10 bases. TRBV6-7 is an ORF for which the function is uncertain. The V gene end was trimmed by 4 bases and the J gene end by 6 bases; junction bases not matched to a gene: 9. The CDR3 spans 16 residues. The CDR3 DNA reads TGTGCCAGCAGTTGTGGAGGACAGGGGGATCCTCAGCCCCAGCATTTT. Encoded protein: CASSCGGQGDPQPQHF.

This chain joins TRBV5-6 and TRBJ1-6; D remains unclear. The CDR3 covers 12 residues. Trimming took off 0 bases at V and 8 bases at J, with 3 bases between the two ends. Germline-derived CDR1 and CDR2 are SGHDT and YYEEEE. In nucleotides, the CDR3 is TGTGCCAGCAGCTTGGTTGATTCACCCCTCCACTTT. The encoded protein is CASSLVDSPLHF. The complete variable domain, with remaining parts taken from reference TRBV5-6 and TRBJ1-6, reads DAGVTQSPTHLIKTRGQQVTLRCSPKSGHDTVSWYQQALGQGPQFIFQYYEEEERQRGNFPDRFSGHQFPNYSSELNVNALLLGDSALYLCASSLVDSPLHFGNGTRLTVT.

The CDR3 bases are TGTGCCAGTAGTCCCCGGACAGGGCCAGATACGCAGTATTTT. Its translation is CASSPRTGPDTQYF. The V gene is TRBV19, the J gene TRBJ2-3; TRBD1 matches 8 bases. The CDR3 spans 14 residues. Trimming removed 5 bases from V and 4 bases from J; junction bases left unmatched: 5. Germline CDR1 and CDR2: LNHDA and SQIVND (reference sequence).

The chain has TRBV7-8 and TRBJ2-5, with D perhaps TRBD2 (6 bases). CDR1 SGHVS and CDR2 FQNEAQ come from the germline V gene. V shed 3 bases and J shed 3 bases, with 14 bases lying between them. The CDR3 runs to 15 residues. The CDR3 DNA follows: TGTGCCAGCAGCTTGGCTCTAGCGAACAAAGAGACCCAGTACTTC. Its protein is CASSLALANKETQYF. The full variable domain, its missing parts supplied by reference TRBV7-8 and TRBJ2-5, is GAGVSQSPRYKVAKRGQDVALRCDPISGHVSLFWYQQALGQGPEFLTYFQNEAQLDKSGLPSDRFFAERPEGSVSTLKIQRTQQEDSAVYLCASSLALANKETQYFGPGTRLLVL.

This chain links TRBV29-1 with TRBJ2-7; D might be TRBD1 (5 bases). CDR1 and CDR2 (germline): SQVTM, ANQGSEA. This CDR3 comprises 13 residues. The V and J ends lost 7 bases and 2 bases respectively, with 15 bases between them. This CDR3 reads CSAADPGPYEQYF. The CDR3 DNA follows: TGCAGCGCCGCGGACCCAGGGCCCTACGAGCAGTACTTC.

The J gene is TRBJ2-1, the V gene TRBV6-5; the match to TRBD2 covers 9 bases. Trimming cost V 2 bases and J 6 bases; bases outside gene matches: 5. The CDR3 loop spans 15 amino acids. The germline V gene encodes CDR1 MNHEY and CDR2 SVGAGI. In DNA, the CDR3 is TGTGCCAGCAGTTACATGGCTAGCGGGGCCAATGAGCAGTTCTTC. It is translated as CASSYMASGANEQFF.

This chain joins TRBV19 and TRBJ1-5; D is ambiguous. The CDR3 is 15 amino acids. Germline values: CDR1 LNHDA, CDR2 SQIVND (reference sequence). Trimming took 8 bases from V and 2 from J, leaving 16 bases between them. As DNA, the CDR3 is TGTGCCAGTGGATATTCCGTTTCTGGCAATCAGCCCCAGCATTTT. As protein: CASGYSVSGNQPQHF.

The genes are TRBV9 and TRBJ2-7, with 9 bases aligning to TRBD2. Trimming cost V 4 bases and J 2 bases; bases outside gene matches: 4. The CDR3 is made up of 14 amino acids. CDR1 is SGDLS, CDR2 YYNGEE, per germline. The CDR3 sequence: CASSRTSEAYEQYF. The CDR3 nucleotides are TGTGCCAGCAGCCGGACTAGCGAGGCCTACGAGCAGTACTTC.

This clone was counted once. The chain couples TRBV12-5 to TRBJ2-3; 14 nucleotides match TRBD2. From germline, CDR1 is LGHNT and CDR2 FRNRAP. V shed 5 bases, J shed 5 bases, and the junction held 9 bases outside the gene matches. This CDR3 has 17 amino acids. The CDR3 spells CASGRGTSGSLEDTQYF. CDR3 nucleotide sequence: TGTGCTAGTGGTCGCGGGACTAGCGGGAGTTTGGAAGATACGCAGTATTTT.

V is TRBV7-9 and J is TRBJ1-2, with D maybe TRBD1 (5 bases). Germline-derived CDR1 and CDR2 are SEHNR and FQNEAQ (reference sequence). V gave up 4 bases and J gave up 8 bases, with 17 bases separating them. The CDR3 totals 14 residues. The CDR3 DNA follows: TGTGCCAGCAGCTCCCCTTGGGGGTTTCTGGGCTACACCTTC. It codes for CASSSPWGFLGYTF.

Remarks on this clone: An end of the junction does not agree with germline; a read error may underlie this. Here the CDR3 DNA reads TGCAGCGTCGCGCAGACAACAAATGAAAAACTGTTTTTT. Translated, it gives CSVAQTTNEKLFF. The rearrangement uses TRBV29-1 and TRBJ1-4; no clear D gene. Germline V CDR1 and CDR2: SQVTM, ANQGSEA. This CDR3 region has 13 residues.

This clone turned up a few times. The junction does not match germline at one end; this may be a read error. The gene calls are TRBV7-7 and TRBJ2-1, with D possibly being TRBD1 or TRBD2 (5 bases each). From germline, CDR1 is SSHAT and CDR2 FNYEAQ (reference sequence). The CDR3 has 15 amino acids. The DNA for the CDR3 is TGTGCTAGCAGTGAGGGGAGTGTGGGTTTTCTTGAGCAGTTCTTC. Translation: CASSEGSVGFLEQFF. Together with reference TRBV7-7 and TRBJ2-1, the CDR3 gives the full variable domain: GAGVSQSPRYKVTKRGQDVTLRCDPISSHATLYWYQQALGQGPEFLTYFNYEAQPDKSGLPSDRFSAERPEGSISTLTIQRTEQRDSAMYRCASSEGSVGFLEQFFGPGTRLTVL.

The CDR3 region has the DNA TGTGCCAGCTCACCGGGTTCCAGGGAGAACACTGAAGCTTTCTTT. Protein product: CASSPGSRENTEAFF. The chain has TRBV18 and TRBJ1-1, with D perhaps TRBD1 (5 bases). V was shortened by 3 bases and J by 1 base, with 12 bases between the two germline ends. Germline assignment: CDR1 KGHSH and CDR2 LQKENI. This CDR3 is built from 15 residues.

The rearrangement joins TRBV30 to TRBJ2-7; TRBD2 agrees at 10 bases. With V trimmed by 4 bases and J by 3 bases, 6 bases remained unmatched. Germline V gene data show CDR1 as GTSNPN and CDR2 as SVGIG (reference sequence). The CDR3 consists of 14 residues. The CDR3 DNA is TGTGCCTGGACAGGGGCTAGCGGGAGCTACGAGCAGTACTTC. It translates to CAWTGASGSYEQYF.

This sequence joins TRBV27 and TRBJ2-1; TRBD2 matches 13 bases. CDR1 and CDR2 from the germline V gene are MNHEY and SMNVEV (reference sequence). The CDR3 has 14 residues. V gave up 7 bases and J gave up 7 bases; unmatched junction bases: 4. CDR3 protein: CASNGLAGENEQFF. The CDR3 nucleotides are TGTGCCAGCAACGGACTAGCGGGAGAGAATGAGCAGTTCTTC.